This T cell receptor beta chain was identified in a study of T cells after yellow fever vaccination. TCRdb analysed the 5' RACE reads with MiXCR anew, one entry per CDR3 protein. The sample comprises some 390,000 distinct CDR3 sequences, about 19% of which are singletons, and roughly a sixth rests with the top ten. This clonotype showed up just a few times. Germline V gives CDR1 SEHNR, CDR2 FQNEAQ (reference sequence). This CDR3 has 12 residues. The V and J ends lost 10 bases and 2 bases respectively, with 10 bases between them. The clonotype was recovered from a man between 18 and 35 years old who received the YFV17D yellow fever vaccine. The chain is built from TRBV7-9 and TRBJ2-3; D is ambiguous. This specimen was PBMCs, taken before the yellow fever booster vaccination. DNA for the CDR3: TGTGCCACCACCTGGGTCACAGATACGCAGTATTTT. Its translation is CATTWVTDTQYF. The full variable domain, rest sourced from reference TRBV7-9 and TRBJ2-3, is DTGVSQNPRHKITKRGQNVTFRCDPISEHNRLYWYRQTLGQGPEFLTYFQNEAQLEKSRLLSDRFSAERPKGSFSTLEIQRTEQGDSAMYLCATTWVTDTQYFGPGTRLTVL.